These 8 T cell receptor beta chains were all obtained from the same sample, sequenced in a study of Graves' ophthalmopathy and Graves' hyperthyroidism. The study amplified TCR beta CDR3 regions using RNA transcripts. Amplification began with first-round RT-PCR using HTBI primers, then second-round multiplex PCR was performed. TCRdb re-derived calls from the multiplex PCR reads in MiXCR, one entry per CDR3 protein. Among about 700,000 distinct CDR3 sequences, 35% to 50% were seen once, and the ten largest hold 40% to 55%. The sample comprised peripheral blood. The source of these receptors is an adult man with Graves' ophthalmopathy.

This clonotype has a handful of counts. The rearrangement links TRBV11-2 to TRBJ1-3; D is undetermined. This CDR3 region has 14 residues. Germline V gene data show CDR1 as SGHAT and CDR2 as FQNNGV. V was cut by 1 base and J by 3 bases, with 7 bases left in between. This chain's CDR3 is CASSLGGNGNTIYF. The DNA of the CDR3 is TGTGCCAGCAGCTTAGGTGGTAATGGAAACACCATATATTTT.

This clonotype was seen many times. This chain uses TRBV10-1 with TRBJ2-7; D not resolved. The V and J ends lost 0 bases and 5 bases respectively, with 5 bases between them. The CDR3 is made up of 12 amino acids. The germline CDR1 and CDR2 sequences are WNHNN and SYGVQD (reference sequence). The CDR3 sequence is CASSESQDEQYF. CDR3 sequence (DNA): TGCGCCAGCAGTGAGTCTCAGGACGAGCAGTACTTC.

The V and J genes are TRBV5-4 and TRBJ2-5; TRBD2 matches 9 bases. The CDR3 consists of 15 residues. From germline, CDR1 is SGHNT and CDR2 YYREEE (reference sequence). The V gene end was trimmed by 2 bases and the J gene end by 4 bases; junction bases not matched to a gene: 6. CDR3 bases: TGTGCCAGCAGCTTTGGACTAGCGAACGGAGAGACCCAGTACTTC. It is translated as CASSFGLANGETQYF.

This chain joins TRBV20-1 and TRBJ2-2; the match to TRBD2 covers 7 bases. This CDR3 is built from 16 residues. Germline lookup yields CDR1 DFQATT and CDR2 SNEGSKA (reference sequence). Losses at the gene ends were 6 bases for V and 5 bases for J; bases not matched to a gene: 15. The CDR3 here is CSASDPAGDGTGELFF. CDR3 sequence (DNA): TGCAGTGCCTCAGATCCTGCGGGAGATGGGACCGGGGAGCTGTTTTTT.

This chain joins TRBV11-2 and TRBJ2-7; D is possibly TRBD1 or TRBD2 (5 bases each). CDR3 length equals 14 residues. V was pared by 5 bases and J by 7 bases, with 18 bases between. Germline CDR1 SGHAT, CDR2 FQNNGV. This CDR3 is CASSPPGRLIEQYF. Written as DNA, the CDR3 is TGTGCCAGCAGCCCCCCGGGACGGCTAATTGAGCAGTACTTC.

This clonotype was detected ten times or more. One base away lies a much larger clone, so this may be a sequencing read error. CDR3 nucleotides: TGTGCCAGCAGTTTGAGGGAGGACACTGAAGCTTTCTTT. Translated, it gives CASSLREDTEAFF. The chain has TRBV12-3 or TRBV12-4 and TRBJ1-1, with D uncertain. Deletions cut 3 bases from V and 3 bases from J, with 8 bases between. The CDR3 extends over 13 amino acids.

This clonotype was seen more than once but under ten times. CDR3 DNA sequence: TGTGCCAGCAGTTTGGTAACGCAGGGATCTGGGGAGCTGTTTTTT. Protein: CASSLVTQGSGELFF. This sequence joins TRBV25-1 and TRBJ2-2; tentative D call: TRBD1 (5 bases). Trimming took off 5 bases at V and 8 bases at J, with 18 bases between the two ends. This CDR3 region has 15 residues. Looked up from germline, CDR1 is MGHDK and CDR2 is SYGVNS.

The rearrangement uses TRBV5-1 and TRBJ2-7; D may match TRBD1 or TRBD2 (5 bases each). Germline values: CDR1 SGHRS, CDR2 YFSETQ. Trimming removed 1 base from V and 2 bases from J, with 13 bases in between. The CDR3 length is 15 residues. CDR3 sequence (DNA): TGCGCCAGCAGCTTGACCGGGACGAAAACCTACGAGCAGTACTTC. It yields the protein CASSLTGTKTYEQYF.